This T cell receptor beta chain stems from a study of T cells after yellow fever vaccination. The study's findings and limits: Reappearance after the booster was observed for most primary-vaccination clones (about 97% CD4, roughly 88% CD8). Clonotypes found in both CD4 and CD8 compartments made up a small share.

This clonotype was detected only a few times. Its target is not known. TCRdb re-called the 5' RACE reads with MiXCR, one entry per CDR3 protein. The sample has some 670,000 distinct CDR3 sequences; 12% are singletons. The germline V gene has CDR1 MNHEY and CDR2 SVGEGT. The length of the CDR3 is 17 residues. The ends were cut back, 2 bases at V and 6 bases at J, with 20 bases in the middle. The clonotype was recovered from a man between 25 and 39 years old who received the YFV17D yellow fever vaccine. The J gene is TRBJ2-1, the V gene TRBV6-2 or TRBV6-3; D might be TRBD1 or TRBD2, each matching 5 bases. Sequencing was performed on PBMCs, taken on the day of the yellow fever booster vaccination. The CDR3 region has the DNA TGTGCCAGCAGTTACCACCGGGGCACAAGGCAACCCAATGAGCAGTTCTTC. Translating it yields CASSYHRGTRQPNEQFF.